This TCR beta chain derives from a study of T-cell reconstitution after alpha-beta-depleted transplantation in children. Whole-study findings and limits: Fresh T-cell production supplied most of the T-cell counts and diversity seen one year after transplant. Alpha-beta T cells about two months after transplant reportedly derived from several hundred expanded graft clones.

The authors prepared the TCRbeta library with unique molecular identifiers. TCRdb re-derived calls from the PCR reads in MiXCR, one entry per CDR3 protein. The sample yields roughly 400,000 distinct CDR3 sequences, 43% seen once. The CDR3 has 13 residues. With 0 bases removed from V and 7 bases from J, the gap between germline ends came to 9 bases. As to this clonotype: Its antigen is not identified.

The receptor comes from a girl aged 2 to 9 with aplastic anemia, due to receive a stem cell transplant. The chain carries TRBV12-3 or TRBV12-4 and TRBJ2-5; D is uncertain. This sample comprised PBMCs, obtained before TCRalphabeta/CD19-depleted stem cell transplant. The CDR3 protein is CASSLAVMGTQYF. The CDR3, as DNA: TGTGCCAGCAGTTTAGCGGTAATGGGGACCCAGTACTTC.